This T cell receptor beta chain emerged from a study of blood T cell repertoires in COVID-19. Trimming took 2 bases from V and 2 from J; bases not matched to a gene: 16. The CDR3 covers 19 residues. Germline values: CDR1 SGHRS, CDR2 YFSETQ. Data came from immunoSEQ multiplex PCR; TCRdb stores just in-frame clones and leaves some out. This sample carries 240,000 or so clones, roughly 80% of them seen once, and the ten largest clones take about 9.5%. The clonotype was recovered from a woman of 80 years or more with acute or convalescent COVID-19. The V call is TRBV5-1, the J call TRBJ2-5; 9 nucleotides line up with TRBD2. The sequencing input was peripheral blood. This CDR3 reads CASSLAPHTGGGVQETQYF. The CDR3 bases are TGCGCCAGCAGCTTAGCCCCTCACACGGGCGGGGGGGTTCAAGAGACCCAGTACTTC.